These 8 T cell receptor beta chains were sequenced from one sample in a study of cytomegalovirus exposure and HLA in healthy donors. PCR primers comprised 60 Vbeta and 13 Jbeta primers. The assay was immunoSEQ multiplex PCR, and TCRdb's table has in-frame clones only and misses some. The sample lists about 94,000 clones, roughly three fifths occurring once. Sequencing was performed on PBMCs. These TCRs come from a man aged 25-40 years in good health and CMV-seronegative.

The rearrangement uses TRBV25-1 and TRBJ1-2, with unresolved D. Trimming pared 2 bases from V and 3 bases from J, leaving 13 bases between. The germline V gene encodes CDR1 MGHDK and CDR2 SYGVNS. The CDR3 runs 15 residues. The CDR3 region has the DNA TGTGCCAGCAGTGAACAGAGGGTATATCACTATGGCTACACCTTC. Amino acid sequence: CASSEQRVYHYGYTF.

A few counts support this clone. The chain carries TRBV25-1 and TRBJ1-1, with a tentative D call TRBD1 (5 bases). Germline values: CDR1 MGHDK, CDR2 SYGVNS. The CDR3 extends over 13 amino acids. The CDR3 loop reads CASLRDSGTEAFF. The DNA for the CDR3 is TGTGCGAGCCTCCGAGACAGTGGAACTGAAGCTTTCTTT.

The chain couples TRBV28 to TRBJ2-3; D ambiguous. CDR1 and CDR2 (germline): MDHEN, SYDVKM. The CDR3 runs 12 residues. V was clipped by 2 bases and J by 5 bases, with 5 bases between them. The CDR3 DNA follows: TGTGCCAGCAGTTTACGCGTAGATACGCAGTATTTT. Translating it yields CASSLRVDTQYF.

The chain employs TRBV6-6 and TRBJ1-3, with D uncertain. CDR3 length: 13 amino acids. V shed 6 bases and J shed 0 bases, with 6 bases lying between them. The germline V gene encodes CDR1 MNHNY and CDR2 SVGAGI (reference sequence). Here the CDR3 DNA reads TGTGCCAGCAGGGGCAGCTCTGGAAACACCATATATTTT. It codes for CASRGSSGNTIYF.

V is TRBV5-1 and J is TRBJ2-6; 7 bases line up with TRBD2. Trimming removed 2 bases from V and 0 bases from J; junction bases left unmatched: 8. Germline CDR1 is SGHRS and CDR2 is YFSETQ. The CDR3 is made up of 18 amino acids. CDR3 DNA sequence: TGCGCCAGCAGCTTCCTCCCGGGGGGAAACTCTGGGGCCAACGTCCTGACTTTC. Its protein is CASSFLPGGNSGANVLTF.

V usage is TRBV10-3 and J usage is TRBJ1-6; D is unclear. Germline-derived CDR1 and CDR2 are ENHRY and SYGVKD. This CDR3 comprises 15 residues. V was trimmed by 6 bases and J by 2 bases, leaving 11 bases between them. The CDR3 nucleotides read TGTGCCATCAGCCTAACAGAGCCCTATAATTCACCCCTCCACTTT. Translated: CAISLTEPYNSPLHF.

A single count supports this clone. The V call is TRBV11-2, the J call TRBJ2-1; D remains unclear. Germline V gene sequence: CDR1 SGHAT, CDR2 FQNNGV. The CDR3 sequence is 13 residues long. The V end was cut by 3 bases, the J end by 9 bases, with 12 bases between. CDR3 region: CASSFSEFSEQFF. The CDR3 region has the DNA TGTGCCAGCAGCTTCTCAGAATTCTCTGAGCAGTTCTTC.

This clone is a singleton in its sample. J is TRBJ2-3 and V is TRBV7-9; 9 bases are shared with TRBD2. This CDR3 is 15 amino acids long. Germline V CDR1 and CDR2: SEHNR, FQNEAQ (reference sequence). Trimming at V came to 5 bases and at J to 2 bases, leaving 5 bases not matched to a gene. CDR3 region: CASSISGSFTDTQYF. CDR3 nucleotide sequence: TGTGCCAGCAGCATTAGCGGGAGTTTCACAGATACGCAGTATTTT.